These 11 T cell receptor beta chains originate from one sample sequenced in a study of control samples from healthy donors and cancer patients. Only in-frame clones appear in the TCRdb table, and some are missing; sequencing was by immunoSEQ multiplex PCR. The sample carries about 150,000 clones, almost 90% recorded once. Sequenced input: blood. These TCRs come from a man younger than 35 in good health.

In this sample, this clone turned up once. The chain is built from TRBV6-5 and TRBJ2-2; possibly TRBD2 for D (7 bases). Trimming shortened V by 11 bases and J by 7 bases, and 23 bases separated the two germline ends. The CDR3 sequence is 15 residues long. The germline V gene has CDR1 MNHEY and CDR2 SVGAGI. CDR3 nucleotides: TGTGCCTCCCGCCCCCCCCCGGGGGGCGGCGGGGAGCTGTTTTTT. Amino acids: CASRPPPGGGGELFF.

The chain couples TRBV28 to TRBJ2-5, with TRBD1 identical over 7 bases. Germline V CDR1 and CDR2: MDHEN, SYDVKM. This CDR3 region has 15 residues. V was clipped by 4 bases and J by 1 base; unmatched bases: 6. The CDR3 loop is CASSSPTGSQETQYF. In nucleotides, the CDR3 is TGTGCCAGCAGTTCCCCGACAGGGTCCCAAGAGACCCAGTACTTC.

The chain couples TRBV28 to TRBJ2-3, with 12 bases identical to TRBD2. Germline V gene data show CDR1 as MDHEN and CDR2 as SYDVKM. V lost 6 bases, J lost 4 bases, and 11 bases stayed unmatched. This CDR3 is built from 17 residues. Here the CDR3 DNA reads TGTGCCAGCAGCCCTAGCGGGGGGGCCAGCCGGCCAGATACGCAGTATTTT. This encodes CASSPSGGASRPDTQYF.

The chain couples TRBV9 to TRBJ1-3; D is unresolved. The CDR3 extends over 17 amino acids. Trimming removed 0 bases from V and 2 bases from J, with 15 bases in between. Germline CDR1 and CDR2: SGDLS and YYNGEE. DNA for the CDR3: TGTGCCAGCAGCGTAGATTCAGATTCAACGACTGGAAACACCATATATTTT. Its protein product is CASSVDSDSTTGNTIYF.

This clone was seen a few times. The CDR3 DNA is TGTGCCAGCTCACCACTGGGCAAGGATAATTCACCCCTCCACTTT. This sequence encodes CASSPLGKDNSPLHF. The chain is built from TRBV18 and TRBJ1-6; D remains ambiguous. This CDR3 has 15 amino acids. Trimming took 1 base from V and 5 from J, leaving 9 bases between them. CDR1 KGHSH and CDR2 LQKENI come from the germline V gene. The full variable domain, with the rest looked up from reference TRBV18 and TRBJ1-6, is NAGVMQNPRHLVRRRGQEARLRCSPMKGHSHVYWYRQLPEEGLKFMVYLQKENIIDESGMPKERFSAEFPKEGPSILRIQQVVRGDSAAYFCASSPLGKDNSPLHFGNGTRLTVT.

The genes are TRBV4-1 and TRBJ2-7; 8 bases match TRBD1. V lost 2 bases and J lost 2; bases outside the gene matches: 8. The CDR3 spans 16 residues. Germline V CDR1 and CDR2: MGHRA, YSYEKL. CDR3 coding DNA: TGCGCCAGCAGCCAATACCCGACAGGGGCCCCCTACGAGCAGTACTTC. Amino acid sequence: CASSQYPTGAPYEQYF.

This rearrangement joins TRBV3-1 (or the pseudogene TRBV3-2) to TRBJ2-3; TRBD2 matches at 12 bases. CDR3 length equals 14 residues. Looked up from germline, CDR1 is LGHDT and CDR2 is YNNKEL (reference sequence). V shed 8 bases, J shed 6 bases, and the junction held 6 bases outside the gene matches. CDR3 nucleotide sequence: TGTGCCAGCGCTAGCGGGGGGGCCTCCGATACGCAGTATTTT. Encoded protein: CASASGGASDTQYF.

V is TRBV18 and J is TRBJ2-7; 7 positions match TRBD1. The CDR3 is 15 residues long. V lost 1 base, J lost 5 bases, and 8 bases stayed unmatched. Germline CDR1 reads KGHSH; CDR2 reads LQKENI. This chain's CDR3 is CASSPLKQGRHEQYF. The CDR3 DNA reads TGTGCCAGCTCACCACTAAAACAGGGGAGACACGAGCAGTACTTC.

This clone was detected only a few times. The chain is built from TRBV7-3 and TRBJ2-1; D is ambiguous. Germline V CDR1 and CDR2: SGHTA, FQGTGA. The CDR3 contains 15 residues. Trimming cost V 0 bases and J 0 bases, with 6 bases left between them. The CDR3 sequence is CASSLTGSSYNEQFF. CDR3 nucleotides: TGTGCCAGCAGCTTAACTGGCAGCTCCTACAATGAGCAGTTCTTC. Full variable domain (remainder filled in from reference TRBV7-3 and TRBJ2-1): GAGVSQTPSNKVTEKGKYVELRCDPISGHTALYWYRQSLGQGPEFLIYFQGTGAADDSGLPNDRFFAVRPEGSVSTLKIQRTERGDSAVYLCASSLTGSSYNEQFFGPGTRLTVL.

DNA for the CDR3: TGTGCCAGCAGTTTACAGCCATATAATTCACCCCTCCACTTT. Protein sequence: CASSLQPYNSPLHF. V and J are TRBV6-5 and TRBJ1-6; no reliable D call. This CDR3 is built from 14 residues. CDR1 is MNHEY and CDR2 is SVGAGI in the germline V gene. Trimming took off 4 bases at V and 4 bases at J, with 8 bases between the two ends.

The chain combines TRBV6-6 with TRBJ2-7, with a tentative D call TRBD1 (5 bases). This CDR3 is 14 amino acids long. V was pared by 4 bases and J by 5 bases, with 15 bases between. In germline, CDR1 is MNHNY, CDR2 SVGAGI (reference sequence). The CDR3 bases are TGTGCCAGCAGTTTCGGGCAGGGTCTCGACGAGCAGTACTTC. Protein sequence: CASSFGQGLDEQYF.